Listed below are T cell receptor beta chains from one sample, sequenced in a study of blood T cells in healthy people across ages. TCRdb reprocessed the 5' RACE reads with MiXCR, giving one entry per CDR3 protein. There are roughly 680,000 distinct CDR3 sequences in the sample; 45% to 50% occur only once, and 30% to 40% lies in the top ten. Sequenced material: blood. All receptors derive from a woman between 55 and 75 years old in good health. Each CDR3 is given with its conserved first and last residue. D genes are given only for firm matches. Not all rows give a size; the values are once, few, many and, for expanded clones, a class.

V	J	size	D	CDR3	DNA
TRBV25-1	TRBJ2-7	-	-	CASSGTFYEQYF	TGTGCCAGCAGTGGGACATTCTACGAGCAGTACTTC
TRBV6-2/TRBV6-3	TRBJ2-7	-	-	CASSGFLRNEQYF	TGTGCCAGCAGCGGCTTCCTCAGGAACGAGCAGTACTTC
TRBV9	TRBJ2-3	-	TRBD2	CASSARGTSGTTDTQYF	TGTGCCAGCAGCGCACGCGGGACTAGCGGGACCACAGATACGCAGTATTTT
TRBV7-9	TRBJ2-1	-	-	CASSPGGNNEQFF	TGTGCCAGCAGCCCAGGTGGGAACAATGAGCAGTTCTTC
TRBV7-2	TRBJ2-6	-	-	CASSGNGANVLTF	TGTGCCAGCAGCGGCAACGGGGCCAACGTCCTGACTTTC
TRBV29-1	TRBJ1-2	-	-	CSVQFRGVGLGYGYTF	TGCAGCGTTCAATTCCGGGGCGTGGGGCTCGGCTATGGCTACACCTTC
TRBV20-1	TRBJ2-5	-	-	CSARDSRQGETQYF	TGCAGTGCTAGAGATTCGCGCCAGGGAGAGACCCAGTACTTC
TRBV4-3	TRBJ2-1	once	-	CASSQGILNERFF	TGCGCCAGCAGCCAAGGTATCCTAAATGAGCGGTTCTTC
TRBV18	TRBJ2-1	-	-	CASSPGGAGTHNEQFF	TGTGCCAGCTCACCGGGGGGCGCGGGGACCCACAATGAGCAGTTCTTC
TRBV5-1	TRBJ2-1	-	TRBD2	CASTYRTSGYNEQFF	TGCGCCAGCACTTATCGGACTAGCGGCTACAATGAGCAGTTCTTC
TRBV9	TRBJ2-7	-	TRBD2	CASSVQAGEGYNEQYF	TGTGCCAGCAGCGTCCAAGCGGGAGAGGGATACAATGAGCAGTACTTC
TRBV6-1	TRBJ1-2	few	-	CASSLQGKGNYGYTF	TGTGCCAGCAGTCTCCAGGGAAAGGGAAACTATGGCTACACCTTC
TRBV5-1	TRBJ2-7	few	TRBD2	CASSLRLAEGEQYF	TGCGCCAGCAGCTTAAGACTAGCTGAGGGAGAGCAGTACTTC
TRBV29-1	TRBJ1-2	few	-	CSVEQGFYGYTF	TGCAGCGTTGAACAGGGATTCTATGGCTACACCTTC
TRBV9	TRBJ2-1	few	TRBD2	CASSVGTSGREAYDNEQFF	TGTGCCAGCAGCGTAGGTACTAGCGGGAGGGAGGCGTACGACAATGAGCAGTTCTTC
TRBV6-4	TRBJ2-1	few	-	CASSPTSTPANEQFF	TGTGCCAGCAGTCCGACTAGTACCCCGGCCAATGAGCAGTTCTTC
TRBV4-3	TRBJ2-7	-	-	CASSQDRISYEQYF	TGCGCCAGCAGCCAAGATCGAATCTCCTACGAGCAGTACTTC
TRBV7-2	TRBJ2-7	many	-	CASSSQKLSYEQYF	TGTGCCAGCAGCTCACAGAAACTTTCCTACGAGCAGTACTTC
TRBV20-1	TRBJ2-1	-	TRBD2	CSVFWAGGPSNEQFF	TGCAGTGTTTTTTGGGCGGGAGGGCCTAGCAATGAGCAGTTCTTC
TRBV18	TRBJ2-1	few	-	CASSPGAQDEQFF	TGTGCCAGCTCACCTGGAGCACAGGATGAGCAGTTCTTC
TRBV12-3/TRBV12-4	TRBJ2-7	many	TRBD2	CASSFTRTSGILYEQYF	TGTGCCAGCAGTTTTACGCGGACTAGCGGGATTCTCTACGAGCAGTACTTC
TRBV21-1	TRBJ2-5	-	-	CASSKERREGPDNEQYF	TGTGCCAGCAGCAAAGAGAGGCGGGAGGGCCCCGACAATGAGCAGTACTTC
TRBV20-1	TRBJ1-3	-	-	CSARDGRGAGNTIYF	TGCAGTGCTAGAGATGGAAGGGGTGCTGGAAACACCATATATTTT
TRBV5-1	TRBJ1-2	-	TRBD1	CASSLTYLRDRKYGYTF	TGCGCCAGCAGCCTAACCTACCTCCGGGACAGAAAATATGGCTACACCTTC
TRBV24-1	TRBJ2-1	-	-	CATNDLTSKFF	TGTGCCACCAATGATTTAACTAGCAAGTTCTTC
TRBV7-9	TRBJ1-2	-	-	CASSLQGIRGYTF	TGTGCCAGCAGCCTCCAGGGAATTAGAGGCTACACCTTC
TRBV20-1	TRBJ2-1	few	TRBD1	CSAATQGVSYNEQFF	TGCAGTGCTGCCACTCAGGGGGTCTCCTACAATGAGCAGTTCTTC
TRBV4-3	TRBJ2-1	-	-	CASSQDLPYNEQFF	TGCGCCAGCAGCCAAGATCTGCCCTACAATGAGCAGTTCTTC
TRBV5-1	TRBJ1-1	-	TRBD1	CASSHSATGKAEAFF	TGCGCCAGCAGCCACAGTGCGACAGGGAAGGCTGAAGCTTTCTTT
TRBV20-1	TRBJ2-1	-	-	CSADPPQSYNEQFF	TGCAGTGCCGACCCTCCCCAATCCTACAATGAGCAGTTCTTC
TRBV2	TRBJ2-6	few	-	CASKGESGANVLTF	TGTGCCAGCAAGGGGGAGTCTGGGGCCAACGTCCTGACTTTC
TRBV28	TRBJ1-5	few	-	CASSLSVAYSNQPQHF	TGTGCCAGCAGTTTATCAGTGGCTTATAGCAATCAGCCCCAGCATTTT
TRBV7-2	TRBJ1-4	few	-	CASSLSVGDEKLFF	TGTGCCAGCAGCCTATCCGTGGGGGATGAAAAACTGTTTTTT
TRBV2	TRBJ2-5	-	-	CASTRTGETQYF	TGTGCCAGCACAAGGACGGGAGAGACCCAGTACTTC
TRBV6-1	TRBJ2-7	few	-	CASSEGFSYEQYF	TGTGCCAGCAGTGAAGGGTTCTCCTACGAGCAGTACTTC
TRBV28	TRBJ2-3	-	TRBD2	CASSSGLAGPQDTQYF	TGTGCCAGCAGTTCGGGACTAGCGGGCCCTCAAGATACGCAGTATTTT
TRBV20-1	TRBJ2-4	-	-	CSAGDRLKNIQYF	TGCAGTGCTGGTGACAGACTCAAAAACATTCAGTACTTC
TRBV30	TRBJ1-1	-	-	CAWSVPSPRGRAFF	TGTGCCTGGAGTGTACCCTCCCCGCGGGGTCGAGCTTTCTTT
TRBV12-3/TRBV12-4	TRBJ2-1	-	TRBD2	CASSPRLAGEFF	TGTGCCAGCAGTCCCCGACTAGCGGGAGAGTTCTTC
TRBV4-3	TRBJ2-3	few	TRBD1	CASSQVGGGTDTQYF	TGCGCCAGCAGCCAAGTAGGGGGCGGGACAGATACGCAGTATTTT
TRBV2	TRBJ2-7	once	TRBD1	CASSGDRVSYEQYF	TGTGCCAGCAGTGGGGACAGGGTTTCCTACGAGCAGTACTTC
TRBV19	TRBJ1-1	-	TRBD1	CASKVGQGANTEAFF	TGTGCCAGTAAGGTGGGACAGGGAGCAAACACTGAAGCTTTCTTT
TRBV2	TRBJ1-5	-	-	CASSTNIQGGSNQPQHF	TGTGCTAGCAGTACGAATATCCAGGGTGGGAGCAATCAGCCCCAGCATTTT